This T cell receptor (beta chain) was sequenced for a study of OX40 agonist ivuxolimab in advanced cancers. Study overall: Patients were 82.7% male with ages roughly 20 to 85, mean approximately 62. Previous treatment with anti-PD-1, anti-PD-L1 or anti-CTLA-4 therapy was allowed; 40% had received some.

Repertoires were generated with immunoSEQ multiplex PCR, while TCRdb's copy carries only in-frame clones and drops some. The repertoire holds about 70,000 clones, with about 93% as singletons. The CDR3 runs 15 residues. V was cut by 5 bases and J by 0 bases, with 15 bases left in between. Germline V gene data show CDR1 as SGHRS and CDR2 as YFSETQ. Specimen: CD4+ or CD8+ T cells sorted from blood, collected in a trial of the OX40 agonist ivuxolimab. V is TRBV5-1 and J is TRBJ2-7, with D possibly matching TRBD2 (6 bases). The TCR was taken from an adult with an advanced solid tumor such as melanoma, head and neck, liver or kidney cancer. The CDR3 DNA is TGCGCCAGCAGTCCGCGGGACTGGAGCTCCTACGAGCAGTACTTC. As protein: CASSPRDWSSYEQYF.